This entry lists 28 T cell receptor beta chains sequenced from one sample in a study of shared clonotypes between healthy human individuals. TCRdb keeps only in-frame clones here, not all; method: immunoSEQ multiplex PCR. This table holds more than 2,000,000 clones, 80% to 95% found once. Source material: naive CD4+ T cells from PBMCs. The sample's subset: CD45RA+ positively selected. The receptors stem from a man between 18 and 35 years old in good health. Some clones in this sample may be carry-over from other donors' samples.

Only one count was recorded for this clone. The chain joins TRBV7-2 to TRBJ2-1; possibly TRBD2 for D (6 bases). This CDR3 spans 15 amino acids. Germline V gene lookup returns CDR1 SGHTA and CDR2 FQGNSA. With 1 base removed from V and 8 bases from J, the gap between germline ends came to 15 bases. CDR3 bases: TGTGCCAGCAGCTTAGGTAGCGGAGTAGGGTATGAGCAGTTCTTC. Translated, it gives CASSLGSGVGYEQFF. Full variable domain (outside the CDR3, taken from reference TRBV7-2 and TRBJ2-1): GAGVSQSPSNKVTEKGKDVELRCDPISGHTALYWYRQSLGQGLEFLIYFQGNSAPDKSGLPSDRFSAERTGGSVSTLTIQRTQQEDSAVYLCASSLGSGVGYEQFFGPGTRLTVL.

This rearrangement joins TRBV7-7 to TRBJ2-1, with D hard to call. The CDR3 sequence is 14 residues long. Germline values: CDR1 SSHAT, CDR2 FNYEAQ (reference sequence). Trimming cost V 5 bases and J 7 bases, with 15 bases left between them. The CDR3: CASSPLSPHNEQFF. The CDR3 coding sequence is TGTGCCAGCAGCCCACTTAGTCCGCATAATGAGCAGTTCTTC.

As regards this clone: Other nucleotide sequences in the sample specify the same CDR3. The chain joins TRBV7-2 to TRBJ2-7; 10 bases fit TRBD2. CDR1 and CDR2 (germline): SGHTA, FQGNSA. Trimming removed 3 bases from V and 1 base from J; junction bases left unmatched: 3. CDR3 length: 15 residues. CDR3 bases: TGTGCCAGCAGCTTTAGGACTAGCGGTTCCTACGAGCAGTACTTC. This gives the protein CASSFRTSGSYEQYF. The full variable domain, rest sourced from reference TRBV7-2 and TRBJ2-7, is GAGVSQSPSNKVTEKGKDVELRCDPISGHTALYWYRQSLGQGLEFLIYFQGNSAPDKSGLPSDRFSAERTGGSVSTLTIQRTQQEDSAVYLCASSFRTSGSYEQYFGPGTRLTVT.

This clone was seen a few times. The chain combines TRBV2 with TRBJ1-5; D possibly corresponds to TRBD1 (5 bases). The ends were cut back, 3 bases at V and 0 bases at J, with 9 bases in the middle. The CDR3 length is 15 residues. Germline values: CDR1 SNHLY, CDR2 FYNNEI. The DNA for the CDR3 is TGTGCCAGCAGTGATTGGGGCCCTAGCAATCAGCCCCAGCATTTT. It codes for CASSDWGPSNQPQHF.

The chain has TRBV4-1 and TRBJ2-7; unclear D gene. Trimming pared 0 bases from V and 0 bases from J, leaving 12 bases between. Germline V gives CDR1 MGHRA, CDR2 YSYEKL. The CDR3 has 16 residues. This CDR3 is CASSQDLRASSYEQYF. CDR3 bases: TGCGCCAGCAGCCAAGACCTCCGAGCGAGCTCCTACGAGCAGTACTTC.

This chain joins TRBV5-1 and TRBJ2-7; tentative D call: TRBD1 (6 bases). The germline CDR1 and CDR2 sequences are SGHRS and YFSETQ. The CDR3 is made up of 16 amino acids. The ends were cut back, 0 bases at V and 0 bases at J, with 13 bases in the middle. The CDR3 DNA follows: TGCGCCAGCAGCTTGGTACCGGACAGACCCTCCTACGAGCAGTACTTC. It yields the protein CASSLVPDRPSYEQYF.

This clone was detected only a few times. This CDR3 is also generated by other DNA sequences in the sample. The chain uses TRBV18 and TRBJ1-5, with D maybe TRBD1 (5 bases). The germline gives CDR1 KGHSH, CDR2 LQKENI. The length of the CDR3 is 13 residues. Trimming took 1 base from V and 7 from J, leaving 8 bases between them. CDR3 nucleotides: TGTGCCAGCTCACCACGGGGGGAACAGCCCCAGCATTTT. This translates into CASSPRGEQPQHF.

This clone was recorded only once. The chain has TRBV5-4 and TRBJ2-1; 7 bases map to TRBD2. The trim removed 4 bases at V and 1 base at J, leaving 8 bases unmatched. CDR3 size: 16 residues. Germline V CDR1 and CDR2: SGHNT, YYREEE (reference sequence). This CDR3 is CASSPTAGVSYNEQFF. DNA of the CDR3: TGTGCCAGCAGCCCGACCGCGGGAGTGTCCTACAATGAGCAGTTCTTC.

V gene TRBV5-4 combines with J gene TRBJ1-1; TRBD1 is a possible D gene (6 bases). Trimming took off 0 bases at V and 0 bases at J, with 21 bases between the two ends. The CDR3 consists of 19 residues. Germline V lookup: CDR1 SGHNT, CDR2 YYREEE (reference sequence). The CDR3 is CASSLGATEGGPMNTEAFF. CDR3 in DNA: TGTGCCAGCAGCTTGGGGGCAACGGAAGGGGGACCGATGAACACTGAAGCTTTCTTT.

This chain connects TRBV30 to TRBJ2-7; 9 nucleotides line up with TRBD1. The CDR3 extends over 14 amino acids. The V and J ends lost 2 bases and 3 bases, in that order; junction bases with no gene match: 5. Germline V gene data show CDR1 as GTSNPN and CDR2 as SVGIG (reference sequence). The CDR3 protein is CAWSPDRGIYEQYF. The CDR3 bases are TGTGCCTGGAGTCCCGACAGGGGGATCTACGAGCAGTACTTC.

The chain joins TRBV7-7 to TRBJ2-7, with D perhaps matching TRBD1 or TRBD2 (5 bases each). Germline V CDR1 and CDR2: SSHAT, FNYEAQ (reference sequence). The CDR3 has 13 amino acids. V was shortened by 0 bases and J by 9 bases, with 12 bases between the two germline ends. CDR3 sequence: CASSLAGTTGQYF. The CDR3 DNA reads TGTGCCAGCAGCTTAGCAGGGACCACAGGGCAGTACTTC.

The rearrangement joins TRBV11-2 to TRBJ2-7, with D possibly TRBD1 on 6 matching bases. Germline loops: CDR1 SGHAT, CDR2 FQNNGV. The CDR3 loop spans 16 amino acids. Trimming pared 3 bases from V and 1 base from J, leaving 16 bases between. DNA of the CDR3: TGTGCCAGCAGCTTCCCGGGACATGCGCCTTCCTACGAGCAGTACTTC. This sequence encodes CASSFPGHAPSYEQYF.

The chain carries TRBV6-6 and TRBJ2-2; D tentatively reads TRBD1 or TRBD2 (6 bases each). The germline V gene has CDR1 MNHNY and CDR2 SVGAGI (reference sequence). Trimming cost V 2 bases and J 6 bases, with 13 bases left between them. The CDR3 has 15 residues. The CDR3 here is CASSYRERGAGELFF. DNA for the CDR3: TGTGCCAGCAGTTACAGGGAGAGGGGGGCCGGGGAGCTGTTTTTT.

This clone has more than one count but fewer than ten. The rearrangement links TRBV7-9 to TRBJ1-1; 8 bases fit TRBD1. V shed 2 bases and J 4 bases; nucleotides not matched to a gene: 3. The CDR3 totals 14 residues. CDR1 and CDR2 from the germline V gene are SEHNR and FQNEAQ (reference sequence). CDR3 protein: CASSLMTGATEAFF. CDR3 DNA sequence: TGTGCCAGCAGCTTAATGACAGGGGCCACTGAAGCTTTCTTT.

The rearrangement joins TRBV19 to TRBJ2-3; D is unresolved. CDR3 length: 14 amino acids. The germline V gene encodes CDR1 LNHDA and CDR2 SQIVND (reference sequence). Between the trimmed V and J ends, which lost 7 bases and 4 bases, there was a span of 15 bases. This CDR3 reads CASMDPTSADTQYF. The DNA of the CDR3 is TGTGCCAGTATGGACCCGACAAGCGCAGATACGCAGTATTTT.

The CDR3 sequence is CASSSNRQGTGELFF. Here the CDR3 DNA reads TGCGCCAGCAGCTCCAACCGACAGGGGACCGGGGAGCTGTTTTTT. The chain joins TRBV5-1 to TRBJ2-2; 8 nucleotides align to TRBD1. CDR3 size: 15 residues. The ends lost 3 bases at V and 5 bases at J; junction bases unmatched: 6. Germline V CDR1 and CDR2: SGHRS, YFSETQ.

The CDR3 loop is CASSIDRGRNEQFF. CDR3 sequence (DNA): TGTGCCAGCAGCATTGACAGGGGGCGCAATGAGCAGTTCTTC. V usage is TRBV7-3 and J usage is TRBJ2-1; TRBD1 matches at 10 bases. With V trimmed by 5 bases and J by 6 bases, 4 bases remained unmatched. CDR3 length: 14 residues. Germline loops: CDR1 SGHTA, CDR2 FQGTGA.

V and J are TRBV10-3 and TRBJ1-5; D is uncertain. The length of the CDR3 is 12 residues. Per germline, CDR1 ENHRY and CDR2 SYGVKD. Between the trimmed V and J ends, which lost 4 bases and 2 bases, there was a span of 3 bases. The CDR3 protein is CAISGGNQPQHF. The DNA for the CDR3 is TGTGCCATCAGTGGAGGCAATCAGCCCCAGCATTTT.

This clone has just one count. The chain links TRBV28 to TRBJ2-3; 9 nucleotides match TRBD2. The CDR3 is made up of 15 amino acids. CDR1 and CDR2 (germline): MDHEN, SYDVKM. V shed 7 bases and J 6 bases; nucleotides not matched to a gene: 11. The CDR3 coding sequence is TGTGCCAGCACCTCAACTAGCGGGCCAAGGGATACGCAGTATTTT. This codes for CASTSTSGPRDTQYF.

V is TRBV10-3 and J is TRBJ2-1; 9 nucleotides line up with TRBD2. The CDR3 runs to 14 residues. J was trimmed by 6 bases and V by 5 bases; bases with no gene match: 5. Germline lookup yields CDR1 ENHRY and CDR2 SYGVKD. The CDR3 DNA reads as TGTGCCATCAGTAGCGGGAGGTCGTCCAATGAGCAGTTCTTC. Its translation: CAISSGRSSNEQFF.

With respect to this clone: Other nucleotide sequences from this sample produce the same CDR3. The V and J genes are TRBV7-9 and TRBJ2-3, with 7 positions matching TRBD1. The CDR3 totals 15 residues. Germline V CDR1 and CDR2: SEHNR, FQNEAQ (reference sequence). V shed 1 base and J 2 bases; nucleotides not matched to a gene: 3. The CDR3 DNA is TGTGCCAGCAGCTTAGGGACAGGAGACACAGATACGCAGTATTTT. This encodes CASSLGTGDTDTQYF.

Concerning this clone: The same CDR3 arises from other DNA sequences in this sample as well. The rearrangement uses TRBV5-1 and TRBJ2-2; 10 bases map to TRBD2. Per germline, CDR1 SGHRS and CDR2 YFSETQ. V was clipped by 2 bases and J by 3 bases; unmatched bases: 1. This CDR3 has 15 residues. The CDR3: CASSFLAGDTGELFF. The CDR3 nucleotides are TGCGCCAGCAGCTTCCTAGCGGGAGACACCGGGGAGCTGTTTTTT.

The gene calls are TRBV7-9 and TRBJ1-2; D unclear. The CDR3 totals 15 residues. V gave up 5 bases and J gave up 8 bases, with 21 bases separating them. Germline CDR1 reads SEHNR; CDR2 reads FQNEAQ (reference sequence). The CDR3, as DNA: TGTGCCAGCAGCGCCGCAGACCGGCCCTTGGGGGGCTACACCTTC. Translating gives CASSAADRPLGGYTF.

This chain uses TRBV2 with TRBJ1-5, with 9 bases identical to TRBD1. The V gene end was trimmed by 6 bases and the J gene end by 7 bases; junction bases not matched to a gene: 7. The CDR3 covers 14 residues. The germline V gene encodes CDR1 SNHLY and CDR2 FYNNEI. The CDR3 sequence is CASSTRQGEQPQHF. The CDR3 region has the DNA TGTGCCAGCAGCACGAGACAGGGGGAACAGCCCCAGCATTTT.

The rearrangement joins TRBV5-4 to TRBJ2-7; D tentatively reads TRBD1 or TRBD2 (5 bases each). CDR1 is SGHNT, CDR2 YYREEE, per germline (reference sequence). V was cut by 4 bases and J by 0 bases, with 17 bases left in between. This CDR3 has 16 residues. The CDR3 DNA sequence: TGTGCCAGCAGCGACCTTGGGGGAAAAAGCTCCTACGAGCAGTACTTC. Its translation: CASSDLGGKSSYEQYF.

The CDR3 DNA reads TGTGCCAGCAGCATTCGACTAGCGGACTCCTACGAGCAGTACTTC. This gives the protein CASSIRLADSYEQYF. The chain has TRBV7-2 and TRBJ2-7; 9 nucleotides align to TRBD2. Trimming took 5 bases from V and 0 from J; bases not matched to a gene: 5. Per the germline V gene, CDR1 is SGHTA and CDR2 is FQGNSA. CDR3 size: 15 residues.

The chain employs TRBV28 and TRBJ2-4; D might be TRBD1 (6 bases). Per the germline V gene, CDR1 is MDHEN and CDR2 is SYDVKM. V was clipped by 8 bases and J by 8 bases, with 13 bases between them. CDR3 length equals 12 residues. CDR3 in amino acids: CASRARGDIQYF. CDR3 bases: TGTGCCAGCCGTGCCAGGGGAGACATTCAGTACTTC.

CDR3 loop: CSVAFSGYGYTF. For the CDR3, the DNA is TGCAGCGTTGCTTTTTCGGGCTATGGCTACACCTTC. The chain is built from TRBV29-1 and TRBJ1-2; no firm D call. Trimming took 4 bases from V and 4 from J, leaving 10 bases between them. The V gene's germline CDR1 is SQVTM and CDR2 ANQGSEA. The CDR3 sequence is 12 residues long.